One and the same sample provided the 5 T cell receptor beta chains below, sequenced in a study of control samples from healthy donors and cancer patients. Method: immunoSEQ multiplex PCR; TCRdb's copy keeps in-frame clones and lacks some. The sample has 190,000 or so clones, around 93% seen once. Specimen: blood. These receptors originate from a man aged 18-30 years in good health.

V is TRBV30 and J is TRBJ2-2, with D perhaps TRBD1 (6 bases). The V end lost 1 base, the J end lost 4 bases, and 10 bases lay between the germline ends. Germline CDR1 and CDR2: GTSNPN and SVGIG (reference sequence). The CDR3 length is 14 residues. CDR3 protein: CAWSEGDRTGELFF. For the CDR3, the DNA is TGTGCCTGGAGTGAGGGGGATCGCACCGGGGAGCTGTTTTTT. The full variable domain, its missing parts supplied by reference TRBV30 and TRBJ2-2, is SQTIHQWPATLVQPVGSPLSLECTVEGTSNPNLYWYRQAAGRGLQLLFYSVGIGQISSEVPQNLSASRPQDRQFILSSKKLLLSDSGFYLCAWSEGDRTGELFFGEGSRLTVL.

This clone has only one observation. J is TRBJ1-5 and V is TRBV3-1 (or the pseudogene TRBV3-2), with D uncertain. CDR3 length equals 18 residues. V was cut by 6 bases and J by 3 bases, with 24 bases left in between. In germline, CDR1 is LGHDT, CDR2 YNNKEL (reference sequence). CDR3 DNA: TGTGCCAGCAGTCCCAGGCCGCTCCACATGGGAGACAATCAGCCCCAGCATTTT. The encoded protein is CASSPRPLHMGDNQPQHF.

The chain carries TRBV30 and TRBJ1-1; D is undetermined. V lost 1 base and J 4 bases, leaving 4 bases between the germline ends. The CDR3 extends over 11 amino acids. Germline CDR1 and CDR2: GTSNPN and SVGIG (reference sequence). This chain's CDR3 is CAWSGVTEAFF. As DNA, the CDR3 is TGTGCCTGGAGTGGTGTCACTGAAGCTTTCTTT.

The CDR3 DNA follows: TGTGCCTGGAGTCTCCCCAACAGGGGATATCAGCCCCAGCATTTT. This sequence encodes CAWSLPNRGYQPQHF. The chain uses TRBV30 and TRBJ1-5; 7 bases match TRBD1. The CDR3 has 15 residues. V dropped 2 bases and J dropped 5; count of bases not matched to a gene: 9. Germline CDR1 GTSNPN, CDR2 SVGIG (reference sequence).

The chain carries TRBV19 and TRBJ2-2; D remains unclear. Per the germline V gene, CDR1 is LNHDA and CDR2 is SQIVND (reference sequence). Trimming shortened V by 4 bases and J by 8 bases, and 11 bases separated the two germline ends. The CDR3 is made up of 13 amino acids. Here the CDR3 DNA reads TGTGCCAGTAGTACCCGCCGAGGAGGGGAGCTGTTTTTT. This encodes CASSTRRGGELFF.